This TCR beta chain was obtained from a study of blood T cell repertoires in COVID-19. Authors' methods: Counts of nucleated cells, estimated from reference gene primer amplification, were obtained. Repertoires were generated with immunoSEQ multiplex PCR, while TCRdb's copy carries only in-frame clones and drops some. The V and J calls and clone size were taken over from that table, and D and trimming were inferred from the DNA. This table has around 200,000 clones, approximately 87% appearing once. Looked up from germline, CDR1 is SGHVS and CDR2 is FQNEAQ. Germline trimming cut 2 bases from V and 8 bases from J; bases unmatched to any gene: 12. CDR3 size: 16 residues.

This TCR was sampled from a woman aged 18-29 years who had recovered from COVID-19. V usage is TRBV7-8 and J usage is TRBJ2-1, with TRBD2 matching over 7 bases. The material sequenced was peripheral blood. CDR3 in amino acids: CASSLYRTSARDEQFF. CDR3 nucleotides: TGTGCCAGCAGCTTATATAGAACTAGCGCGAGGGATGAGCAGTTCTTC.